This TCR beta chain derives from a study of OX40 agonist ivuxolimab in advanced cancers. Study-level background: With a range of 23 to 79, age averaged about 59 years, and about 82% were male.

Concerning this clone itself: The antigen is not known.

Blood was sampled at baseline, cycle 4 day 1, and cycle 7 day 1. Broader study findings: CD4+ and CD8+ T cells in blood underwent clonal expansion by week 6 at 0.1 to 3.0 mg/kg. The mean number of expanded clones was higher in CD8+ T cells than in CD4+.

The length of the CDR3 is 14 residues. V lost 1 base, J lost 0 bases, and 7 bases lay in between. Germline V CDR1 and CDR2: MGHRA, YSYEKL. Some clones are missing from TCRdb's copy, which holds only in-frame ones; the method was immunoSEQ multiplex PCR. The repertoire holds just over 60,000 clones, approximately 90% seen once, with roughly 13% in the top ten. The genes are TRBV4-1 and TRBJ2-7; D is ambiguous. The input for sequencing was CD4+ or CD8+ T cells sorted from blood, taken in a trial of the OX40 agonist ivuxolimab. The receptor was isolated from an adult with an advanced solid tumor such as melanoma, head and neck, liver or kidney cancer. CDR3 in DNA: TGCGCCAGCAGCCAAGCAGGAATCTCCTACGAGCAGTACTTC. This encodes CASSQAGISYEQYF.